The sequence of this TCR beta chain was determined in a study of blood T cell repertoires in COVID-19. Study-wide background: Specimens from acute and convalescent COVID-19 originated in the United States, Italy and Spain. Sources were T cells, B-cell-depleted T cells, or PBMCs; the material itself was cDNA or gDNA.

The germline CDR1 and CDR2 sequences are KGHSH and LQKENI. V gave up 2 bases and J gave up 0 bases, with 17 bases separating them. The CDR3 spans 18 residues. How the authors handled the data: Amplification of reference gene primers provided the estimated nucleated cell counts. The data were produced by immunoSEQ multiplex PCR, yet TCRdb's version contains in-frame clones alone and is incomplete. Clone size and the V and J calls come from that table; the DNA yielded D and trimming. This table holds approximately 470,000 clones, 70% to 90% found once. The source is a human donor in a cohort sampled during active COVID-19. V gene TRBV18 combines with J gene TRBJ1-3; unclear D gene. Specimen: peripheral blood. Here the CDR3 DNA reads TGTGCCAGCTCACCAGATCTGCTAGGAGTTTACTCTGGAAACACCATATATTTT. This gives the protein CASSPDLLGVYSGNTIYF. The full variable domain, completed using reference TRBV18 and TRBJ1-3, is NAGVMQNPRHLVRRRGQEARLRCSPMKGHSHVYWYRQLPEEGLKFMVYLQKENIIDESGMPKERFSAEFPKEGPSILRIQQVVRGDSAAYFCASSPDLLGVYSGNTIYFGEGSWLTVV.